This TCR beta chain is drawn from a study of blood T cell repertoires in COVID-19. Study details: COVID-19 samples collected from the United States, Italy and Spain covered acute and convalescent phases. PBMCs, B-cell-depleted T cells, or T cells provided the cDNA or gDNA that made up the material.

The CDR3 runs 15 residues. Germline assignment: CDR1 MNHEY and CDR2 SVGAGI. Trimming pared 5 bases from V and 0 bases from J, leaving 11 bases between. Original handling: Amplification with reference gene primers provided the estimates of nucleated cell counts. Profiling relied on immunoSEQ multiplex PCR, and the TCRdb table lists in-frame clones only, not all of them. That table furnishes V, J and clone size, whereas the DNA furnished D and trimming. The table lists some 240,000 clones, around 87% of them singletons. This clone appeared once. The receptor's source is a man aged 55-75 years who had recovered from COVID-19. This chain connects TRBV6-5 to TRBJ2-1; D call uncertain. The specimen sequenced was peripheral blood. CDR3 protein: CASSPRYSSYNEQFF. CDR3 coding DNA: TGTGCCAGCAGTCCTAGGTATAGCTCCTACAATGAGCAGTTCTTC.